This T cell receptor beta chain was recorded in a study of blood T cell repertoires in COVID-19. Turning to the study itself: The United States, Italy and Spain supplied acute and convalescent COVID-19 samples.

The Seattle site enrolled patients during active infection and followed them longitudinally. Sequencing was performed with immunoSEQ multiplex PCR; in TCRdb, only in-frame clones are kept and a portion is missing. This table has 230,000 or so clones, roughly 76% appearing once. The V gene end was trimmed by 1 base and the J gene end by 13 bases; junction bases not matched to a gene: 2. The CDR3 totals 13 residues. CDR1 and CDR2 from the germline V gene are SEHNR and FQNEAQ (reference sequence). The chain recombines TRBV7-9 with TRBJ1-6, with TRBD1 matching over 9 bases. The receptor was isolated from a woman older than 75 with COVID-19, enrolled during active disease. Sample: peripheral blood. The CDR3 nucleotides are TGTGCCAGCAGCTTAGGGGGACAGGGCCCCCTCCACTTT. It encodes CASSLGGQGPLHF.